These T cell receptor beta chains were read from a single sample in a study of blood T cell repertoires in COVID-19. Profiling relied on immunoSEQ multiplex PCR, and the TCRdb table lists in-frame clones only, not all of them. The profile shows about 100,000 clones, 60% to 85% of them singletons. The sample comprised peripheral blood. These receptors originate from a woman over 75 with active or convalescent COVID-19. Each CDR3 is given with its conserved first and last residue. The order of the fields is D gene, clone size, CDR3 length, J gene, V gene, CDR3 DNA, CDR3 protein. D genes are given only for firm matches. Clone size is shown for a subset of rows, as once, few, many or a class of expanded clone.

d_call: -
clone_size: -
cdr3_length: 13
j_call: TRBJ2-5
v_call: TRBV19
cdr3_nt: TGTGCCAGTAGTTGGAGACGCCAAGAGACCCAGTACTTC
cdr3_aa: CASSWRRQETQYF

d_call: -
clone_size: -
cdr3_length: 17
j_call: TRBJ1-2
v_call: TRBV5-1
cdr3_nt: TGCGCCAGCAGCTTTACAGGAGAACCCACAGCTGGCTATGGCTACACCTTC
cdr3_aa: CASSFTGEPTAGYGYTF

d_call: -
clone_size: once
cdr3_length: 14
j_call: TRBJ2-1
v_call: TRBV5-1
cdr3_nt: TGCGCCAGCACCCCATCCCCATTCTACAATGAGCAGTTCTTC
cdr3_aa: CASTPSPFYNEQFF

d_call: -
clone_size: -
cdr3_length: 13
j_call: TRBJ2-7
v_call: TRBV28
cdr3_nt: TGTGCCACGTACGGGGGGCAAACCTACGAGCAGTACTTC
cdr3_aa: CATYGGQTYEQYF

d_call: TRBD1
clone_size: -
cdr3_length: 17
j_call: TRBJ1-3
v_call: TRBV19
cdr3_nt: TGTGCCAGTAGTATAGCCCAGACAGGGCCTTCTGGAAACACCATATATTTT
cdr3_aa: CASSIAQTGPSGNTIYF

d_call: -
clone_size: few
cdr3_length: 15
j_call: TRBJ1-1
v_call: TRBV7-2
cdr3_nt: TGTGCCAGCAGCGCCCCGGGACAAATGAACACTGAAGCTTTCTTT
cdr3_aa: CASSAPGQMNTEAFF

d_call: -
clone_size: -
cdr3_length: 13
j_call: TRBJ1-1
v_call: TRBV9
cdr3_nt: TGTGCCAGCAGCGTAGCGTCCGGGGCTGAAGCTTTCTTT
cdr3_aa: CASSVASGAEAFF

d_call: -
clone_size: -
cdr3_length: 14
j_call: TRBJ2-3
v_call: TRBV20-1
cdr3_nt: TGCAGTGCTAGTCGGGGGGCCGGGGCAGATACGCAGTATTTT
cdr3_aa: CSASRGAGADTQYF

d_call: TRBD1
clone_size: -
cdr3_length: 14
j_call: TRBJ2-7
v_call: TRBV5-1
cdr3_nt: TGCGCCAGCGGTGAGGGGGCTTTGTCCTACGAGCAGTACTTC
cdr3_aa: CASGEGALSYEQYF

d_call: -
clone_size: -
cdr3_length: 18
j_call: TRBJ2-1
v_call: TRBV24-1
cdr3_nt: TGTGCCACCAGTGATACCTCCGGGACTCTTGGCTCCTACAATGAGCAGTTCTTC
cdr3_aa: CATSDTSGTLGSYNEQFF

d_call: -
clone_size: -
cdr3_length: 12
j_call: TRBJ2-1
v_call: TRBV15
cdr3_nt: TGTGCCACCAGCAGATTCGGAGATGAGCAGTTCTTC
cdr3_aa: CATSRFGDEQFF

d_call: TRBD2
clone_size: -
cdr3_length: 16
j_call: TRBJ2-5
v_call: TRBV7-2
cdr3_nt: TGTGCCAGCAAAAATAGACTAGCGGGAGGGCCAGAGACCCAGTACTTC
cdr3_aa: CASKNRLAGGPETQYF

d_call: TRBD1
clone_size: many
cdr3_length: 15
j_call: TRBJ1-2
v_call: TRBV5-4
cdr3_nt: TGTGCCAGCAGCTTGGAAACGCCAGGGGGCTATGGCTACACCTTC
cdr3_aa: CASSLETPGGYGYTF

d_call: -
clone_size: -
cdr3_length: 13
j_call: TRBJ1-5
v_call: TRBV6-5
cdr3_nt: TGTGCCAGCAGGTTAACAGTCGATCAGCCCCAGCATTTT
cdr3_aa: CASRLTVDQPQHF

d_call: -
clone_size: -
cdr3_length: 13
j_call: TRBJ2-3
v_call: TRBV6-5
cdr3_nt: TGTGCCAGCAGCAGGGTGATCACAGATACGCAGTATTTT
cdr3_aa: CASSRVITDTQYF

d_call: TRBD2
clone_size: once
cdr3_length: 17
j_call: TRBJ2-1
v_call: TRBV5-1
cdr3_nt: TGTGCCAGCAGCTTCGGACTAGCGGGAAGTTCCTACAATGAGCAGTTCTTC
cdr3_aa: CASSFGLAGSSYNEQFF

d_call: -
clone_size: few
cdr3_length: 14
j_call: TRBJ2-5
v_call: TRBV5-4
cdr3_nt: TGTGCCAGCAGTATGCGGGGTTACCAAGAGACCCAGTACTTC
cdr3_aa: CASSMRGYQETQYF